Listed below are T cell receptor beta chains from one sample, sequenced in a study of T cell responses to AZD1222 COVID-19 vaccine. Sequencing was performed with immunoSEQ multiplex PCR; in TCRdb, only in-frame clones are kept and a portion is missing. The sample holds 240,000 or so clones, more than 85% seen once. Source: peripheral blood, taken on day 0 of AZD1222 vaccination. These TCRs come from an adult in good health. Each CDR3 is given with its conserved first and last residue. Fields, in order: V gene, J gene, clone size, D gene, CDR3 DNA, CDR3 protein. D genes are given only for firm matches. Size is omitted from some rows. Given values are once, few, many or a class for expanded clones.

>TRBV18|TRBJ2-7|NA|TRBD1
TGTGCCAGCTCGCCGGGACAGGGACTCTACGAGCAGTACTTC
CASSPGQGLYEQYF
>TRBV24-1|TRBJ1-2|NA|TRBD1
TGTGCCACCAGTGATCGTGACAGGGCCTATGGCTACACCTTC
CATSDRDRAYGYTF
>TRBV5-1|TRBJ2-4|NA|NA
TGCGCCAACCCTACCCCGGTCGGCAAAAACATTCAGTACTTC
CANPTPVGKNIQYF
>TRBV7-9|TRBJ2-7|once|NA
TGTGCCAGCAGCTTGAGCTCAGACTCCTACGAGCAGTACTTC
CASSLSSDSYEQYF
>TRBV28|TRBJ2-7|NA|NA
TGTGCCACGAACAGGGATGGGCCCTACGAGCAGTACTTC
CATNRDGPYEQYF
>TRBV5-6|TRBJ2-7|NA|NA
TGTGCCAGCGCGTCTGCGGTCGGAGAGCAGTACTTC
CASASAVGEQYF
>TRBV28|TRBJ2-3|NA|NA
TGTGCCAGCAGTTTAGTGGGAGCAGGAGATACGCAGTATTTT
CASSLVGAGDTQYF
>TRBV7-9|TRBJ1-6|NA|NA
TGTGCCAGCAGTGCGGACTATAATTCACCCCTCCACTTT
CASSADYNSPLHF
>TRBV10-3|TRBJ1-4|few|NA
TGTGCCATCAGTGAGAGGCCGGGCGATGAAAAACTGTTTTTT
CAISERPGDEKLFF
>TRBV5-1|TRBJ2-5|NA|TRBD1
TGCGCCAGCAGCTTGCCTCCCGGGACAGGGGTAGAGACCCAGTACTTC
CASSLPPGTGVETQYF
>TRBV5-1|TRBJ2-2|NA|TRBD1
TGCGCCAGCAGCTTGGCCGGGACAGCCGGGGCCGGGGAGCTGTTTTTT
CASSLAGTAGAGELFF
>TRBV7-2|TRBJ2-5|NA|NA
TGTGCCAGCAGCTTAGGTAGTCATTTCCAAGAGACCCAGTACTTC
CASSLGSHFQETQYF
>TRBV4-1|TRBJ2-3|NA|NA
TGCGCCAGCAGCCAATTTCCCAGGGGCCATACGCAGTATTTT
CASSQFPRGHTQYF
>TRBV18|TRBJ1-6|NA|NA
TGTGCCAGCTCACTCCAGGATACTAATTCACCCCTCCACTTT
CASSLQDTNSPLHF
>TRBV5-1|TRBJ2-7|once|NA
TGCGCCAGCAGCTTGGCCGGTTTTGACGGCTACGAGCAGTACTTC
CASSLAGFDGYEQYF
>TRBV2|TRBJ1-2|NA|NA
TGTGCCAGCAGTCAGGGGCCGAGATATGGCTACACCTTC
CASSQGPRYGYTF
>TRBV12-5|TRBJ2-7|NA|TRBD1
TGTGCTAGTGGTTTGGTACCGGGACAGGGGAACTACGAGCAGTACTTC
CASGLVPGQGNYEQYF
>TRBV19|TRBJ2-7|NA|NA
TGTGCCAGTAGTATAGTCCCCGGGCAGCTACACGAGCAGTACTTC
CASSIVPGQLHEQYF
>TRBV3-1/TRBV3-2|TRBJ1-6|once|NA
TGTGCCAGCAGCCAAGCGACCTCAGGAAATTCACCCCTCCACTTT
CASSQATSGNSPLHF
>TRBV28|TRBJ2-3|NA|TRBD1
TGTGCCAGCAGTACAGGGGGAGGCACAGATACGCAGTATTTT
CASSTGGGTDTQYF